What follows describes a single TCR beta chain. Its antigen is not identified. Using a J-beta primer mix together with a sample-barcoded 5' primer, a second PCR was run for roughly 7 to 11 cycles. TCRdb reprocessed the 5' RACE reads with MiXCR, giving one entry per CDR3 protein. There are 1.5 million to 2 million distinct CDR3 sequences in the sample; approximately 50% occur only once, and 2.1% lies in the top ten. The sample belongs to a study of blood T cells in healthy people across ages. Study-wide results and caveats: The study regarded diversity estimates from one million T cells as underestimates. Unsorted PBMC material precluded a definitive naive versus antigen-experienced comparison.

CDR1 MNHEY and CDR2 SMNVEV come from the germline V gene (reference sequence). The CDR3 runs 15 residues. The gene calls are TRBV27 and TRBJ2-7; maybe TRBD2 (6 bases). The assigned J gene may be wrong: the sequence end matches TRBJ2-4 better. Sequencing was performed on blood. The receptor comes from a woman in her thirties or forties in good health. The CDR3 sequence is CASSLLHPGVNIQYF. As DNA, the CDR3 is TGTGCCAGCAGTTTATTACATCCGGGGGTAAACATTCAGTACTTC.